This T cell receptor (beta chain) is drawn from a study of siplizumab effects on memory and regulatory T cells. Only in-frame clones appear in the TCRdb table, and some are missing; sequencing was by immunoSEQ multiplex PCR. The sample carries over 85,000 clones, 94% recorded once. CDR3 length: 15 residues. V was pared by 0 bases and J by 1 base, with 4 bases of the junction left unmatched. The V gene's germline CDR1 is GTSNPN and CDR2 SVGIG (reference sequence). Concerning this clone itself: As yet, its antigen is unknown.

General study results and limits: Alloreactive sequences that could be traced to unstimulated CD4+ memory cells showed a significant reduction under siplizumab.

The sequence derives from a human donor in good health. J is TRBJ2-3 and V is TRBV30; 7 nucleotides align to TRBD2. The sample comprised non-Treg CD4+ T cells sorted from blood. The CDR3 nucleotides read TGTGCCTGGAGTGTAATAGGACTAGGCACAGATACGCAGTATTTT. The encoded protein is CAWSVIGLGTDTQYF. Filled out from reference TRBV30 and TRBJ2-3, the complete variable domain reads SQTIHQWPATLVQPVGSPLSLECTVEGTSNPNLYWYRQAAGRGLQLLFYSVGIGQISSEVPQNLSASRPQDRQFILSSKKLLLSDSGFYLCAWSVIGLGTDTQYFGPGTRLTVL.